This T cell receptor beta chain was retrieved from a study of neurological immune-mediated disorders (dated by TCRdb to between 2018 and 2021). Notes on the research overall: Peripheral blood TCR-beta repertoires from HTLV-I-associated myelopathy (HAM/TSP) patients, multiple sclerosis patients and healthy controls were compared by UMI-based sequencing. The approximately 110 TCR-beta libraries included longitudinal samples, technical triplicates and paired sorted CD4+ and CD8+ T-cell subsets alongside PBMC samples. Longitudinal HAM/TSP donors and healthy donors each had 3 time-points at intervals of roughly 3-45 months. Of the approximately 70 subjects in the cohort, about 14 were HAM/TSP patients, roughly 35 were multiple sclerosis patients, and about 20 were healthy controls.

This clonotype was picked up many times. The antigen this receptor binds is unknown. Nothing much larger sits one base from this clone, and base qualities are not available. To synthesize cDNA, template-switch 5'RACE was performed with a primer carrying a 10-nucleotide random unique molecular identifier so that each TCR transcript was tagged. Every sequencing run yielded over 190 million TCR-beta sequences covering 15-18 subjects. Total RNA was extracted with the RNeasy kit. The KAPA Real-time Library Amplification kit was used to amplify TCR-beta VDJ regions with primers for the TCR constant region and the 5'RACE anchor. A first PCR added sample indexes and Illumina adaptors, after which a second PCR increased the library yield. The roughly 650 bp TCR product was size-selected on a 2% E-gel SizeSelection system after Ampure bead purification. Library quality was checked on a Bioanalyzer, concentration was measured with Qubit, and libraries were quantified with the Kapa Library Quantification kit before pooling. Paired-end 2 x 150 bp sequencing of the libraries was performed on an Illumina HiSeq 2500. To increase sequence diversity, roughly 25-31% phiX was spiked into each library pool. The study's processing was this. Quality-filtered reads were processed with the UMI-based MiGEC pipeline, and over 85% of raw TCR sequences were removed by the MiGEC pipeline during error correction. IMGT germline references were used for alignment of VDJ genes, and clonotypes were defined by a unique CDR3 amino acid sequence together with V-J genes. Clonal expansion, Shannon diversity and CDR3 relatedness (CalcPairwiseDistances, ClusterSamples) were evaluated with VDJtools, and phylogenetic trees were built with CLCbio workbench. Using coefficient-of-variation modelling across technical triplicates, the study counted a clone as expanded if it had at least 8 unique UMIs. The public reads were reanalyzed by TCRdb: fastp trimming at Q25, MiXCR alignment, in-frame beta chains only. Every CDR3 protein is listed once, alongside the most common genes and DNA of its rows. Here the V and J calls rest on TCRdb's processing, not on the authors' analysis. For this sample there are tens of thousands of distinct CDR3 sequences; approximately 15% appear just once. Jointly, the top ten make up 11% of the sample.

The sample's time point label, in plain terms: longitudinal time-point 3. The healthy controls were volunteers from blood banks in Maryland, USA. For the unsorted PBMC libraries, 2 million PBMCs were stored in RNAlater at -80 degrees C until RNA extraction and were used to generate the libraries. Peripheral blood was subjected to Ficoll-Hypaque density gradient centrifugation to isolate PBMCs, which were then cryopreserved in liquid nitrogen. CDR1 and CDR2, per the germline V gene, are SGHDN and FVKESK. V is pared back by 3 bases and J by 5 bases, with 16 bases lying between the germline termini. The CDR3 contains 15 residues, cysteine and phenylalanine counted. The kept DNA is CDR3 alone, 45 bases in frame from the first base. Overall study results and their limits: Across subjects, expanded clones never shared an identical CDR3 amino acid sequence, which suggests that the TCR-beta repertoires in every group were private. TCR clonal expansion was highest in HAM/TSP patients and lowest in MS patients, with MS patients falling below even healthy controls.

In this chain, TRBV14 is recombined with TRBJ2-5; perhaps TRBD2 is the D gene, with 5 bases matching. The receptor was isolated from a young man in good health. The sequencing sample was made of PBMCs. DNA sequence: TGTGCCAGCAGCCAGGCCCCTGGGGTAGCGGAGACCCAGTACTTC. It specifies CASSQAPGVAETQYF.